The subject of this entry is one TCR beta chain. The entry originates in a study of T cell repertoires in cytomegalovirus infection. MiXCR was run by TCRdb on the reads, yielding one entry per CDR3 protein. The repertoire holds more than 350,000 distinct CDR3 sequences, with roughly 30% as singletons. Trimming shortened V by 4 bases and J by 2 bases, and 15 bases separated the two germline ends. The CDR3 extends over 15 amino acids. Germline CDR1 reads MNHEY; CDR2 reads SVGEGT. This receptor was taken from a human donor in good health (CMV status not recorded). Some clones in this sample may be carry-over from other donors' samples. Source material: PBMCs. V usage is TRBV6-2 or TRBV6-3 and J usage is TRBJ2-7; D uncertain. The CDR3 region has the DNA TGTGCCAGCAGTTCCATTACGGGTTACCCCTACGAGCAGTACTTC. The encoded protein is CASSSITGYPYEQYF.